What follows are 9 T cell receptor beta chains derived from one specimen sequenced in a study of CD8 T cells in ankylosing spondylitis. From the 5' RACE reads, TCRdb called clonotypes with MiXCR, one entry per CDR3 protein. The sample yields approximately 220,000 distinct CDR3 sequences, 25% to 30% seen once. Source material: blood, either unsorted or a sorted T cell fraction (not recorded which). The receptors stem from a male donor with ankylosing spondylitis or in good health (not recorded which).

V gene TRBV7-9 combines with J gene TRBJ2-1, with 12 bases matching TRBD2. Germline V gene lookup returns CDR1 SEHNR and CDR2 FQNEAQ (reference sequence). J gave up 7 bases and V 4 bases, and 5 bases lay outside the gene matches. This CDR3 has 15 amino acids. The CDR3 reads CASSYLAGGLNEQFF. The CDR3 bases are TGTGCCAGCAGCTATCTAGCGGGAGGGTTGAATGAGCAGTTCTTC.

This clonotype was counted many times. The CDR3 region is CSAIKPGTRDTDTQYF. The CDR3 nucleotides read TGCAGTGCTATTAAACCGGGAACGAGGGACACAGATACGCAGTATTTT. This chain links TRBV20-1 with TRBJ2-3, with a weak D call TRBD2 (5 bases). Germline-derived CDR1 and CDR2 are DFQATT and SNEGSKA (reference sequence). The V end was cut by 4 bases, the J end by 2 bases, with 19 bases between. The CDR3 is made up of 16 amino acids.

A few counts support this clonotype. The chain recombines TRBV6-1 with TRBJ2-7, with D possibly matching TRBD1 (5 bases). The CDR3 loop spans 16 amino acids. Looked up from germline, CDR1 is MNHNS and CDR2 is SASEGT. Deletions cut 5 bases from V and 4 bases from J, with 21 bases between. The CDR3 region has the DNA TGTGCCAGCAGTCGACACGGCCCAGGGAAGGCTTACGAGCAGTACTTC. Its protein is CASSRHGPGKAYEQYF.

A single count supports this clonotype. The chain links TRBV4-2 to TRBJ2-5; D is undetermined. This CDR3 region has 12 residues. The V gene's germline CDR1 is LGHNA and CDR2 YNFKEQ. Between the trimmed V and J ends, which lost 2 bases and 2 bases, there was a span of 3 bases. The CDR3 protein is CASSQPQETQYF. CDR3 DNA: TGTGCCAGCAGCCAACCTCAAGAGACCCAGTACTTC.

This clonotype showed up many times. The V and J genes are TRBV5-1 and TRBJ2-3; D may be TRBD1 (6 bases). This CDR3 has 15 amino acids. V gave up 2 bases and J gave up 6 bases, with 16 bases separating them. In germline, CDR1 is SGHRS, CDR2 YFSETQ. CDR3 sequence (DNA): TGCGCCAGCAGCTTAACACCGGGACAAACGGATACGCAGTATTTT. This codes for CASSLTPGQTDTQYF.

The chain has TRBV29-1 and TRBJ2-7, with 8 positions matching TRBD1. After removal of 6 bases from V and 4 bases from J, the junction contained 8 bases not matched to a gene. This CDR3 region has 13 residues. From germline, CDR1 is SQVTM and CDR2 ANQGSEA. CDR3 in DNA: TGCAGCGTCGGGACAGGACCTTTATACGAGCAGTACTTC. It is translated as CSVGTGPLYEQYF.

This clonotype was counted between two and nine times. The chain has TRBV6-1 and TRBJ2-5, with 8 bases matching TRBD2. V trimming: 5 bases; J trimming: 5 bases; junction bases outside the gene matches: 4. CDR1 MNHNS and CDR2 SASEGT come from the germline V gene. The length of the CDR3 is 13 residues. CDR3 in amino acids: CASSPAGEETQYF. CDR3 DNA: TGTGCCAGCAGTCCAGCGGGAGAGGAGACCCAGTACTTC.

The chain uses TRBV20-1 and TRBJ1-3; D remains unclear. Germline CDR1 reads DFQATT; CDR2 reads SNEGSKA (reference sequence). This CDR3 contains 12 residues. Trimming shortened V by 5 bases and J by 4 bases, and 9 bases separated the two germline ends. CDR3 sequence reads: CSALQPGNTIYF. CDR3 DNA sequence: TGCAGTGCTTTACAGCCCGGAAACACCATATATTTT.

The chain couples TRBV12-3 or TRBV12-4 to TRBJ2-1, with D tentatively TRBD2 (6 bases). Trimming took off 4 bases at V and 9 bases at J, with 13 bases between the two ends. This CDR3 spans 13 amino acids. CDR3 residues: CASSSLAGGEQFF. The CDR3 DNA follows: TGTGCCAGCAGTTCACTAGCAGGCGGTGAGCAGTTCTTC.